These 30 T cell receptor beta chains share one sample of origin, sequenced in a study of blood T cell repertoires in COVID-19. The table came from immunoSEQ multiplex PCR; TCRdb's copy has only in-frame clones and leaves some out. Among over 150,000 clones listed, 80% to 90% were seen once. Input material: peripheral blood. All receptors come from a woman aged 70-85 years with COVID-19, enrolled during active disease.

As for this clone: At one end the junction does not follow the germline gene, possibly because of a read error. The rearrangement links TRBV5-1 to TRBJ2-3; no clear D gene. Germline assignment: CDR1 SGHRS and CDR2 YFSETQ. There are 15 residues in the CDR3. The CDR3 coding sequence is TGCACCAGCAGCTTGGCCGTGACTAGCACAGATACGCAGTATTTT. It yields the protein CTSSLAVTSTDTQYF.

The chain has TRBV5-1 and TRBJ1-3, with 9 bases matching TRBD1. The germline V gene encodes CDR1 SGHRS and CDR2 YFSETQ. V lost 4 bases to trimming and J lost 8 bases; unmatched junction nucleotides: 13. This CDR3 is built from 16 residues. CDR3 nucleotide sequence: TGCGCCAGCAGCCTCGACTCCGGGACAGGGCGGGACACCATATATTTT. As protein: CASSLDSGTGRDTIYF.

The chain uses TRBV2 and TRBJ1-2; TRBD1 aligns across 8 bases. This CDR3 region has 15 residues. The V gene end was trimmed by 2 bases and the J gene end by 4 bases; junction bases not matched to a gene: 6. The germline gives CDR1 SNHLY, CDR2 FYNNEI. The CDR3 region has the DNA TGTGCCAGCAGTGAAAGGGGACAGGCGGTCTATGGCTACACCTTC. This codes for CASSERGQAVYGYTF.

The rearrangement links TRBV23-1 to TRBJ2-4, with D possibly being TRBD2 (7 bases). TRBV23-1 is labeled an ORF, and its function is uncertain. Trimming pared 3 bases from V and 0 bases from J, leaving 30 bases between. The CDR3 loop spans 22 amino acids. The CDR3 DNA follows: TGCGCCAGCAGTCACTCCGGTGGGGGGGCAGTGCCAGAAATTCTAGCCAAAAACATTCAGTACTTC. This translates into CASSHSGGGAVPEILAKNIQYF.

This clone has just one count. This chain joins TRBV5-1 and TRBJ2-7; D is unclear. This CDR3 comprises 15 residues. V gave up 2 bases and J gave up 0 bases, with 12 bases separating them. The germline V gene has CDR1 SGHRS and CDR2 YFSETQ. CDR3 in amino acids: CASSFISVSSYEQYF. DNA for the CDR3: TGCGCCAGCAGCTTTATCTCGGTATCCTCCTACGAGCAGTACTTC.

V gene TRBV30 combines with J gene TRBJ1-4, with D hard to call. V shed 1 base and J shed 10 bases, with 7 bases lying between them. CDR3 length: 11 residues. Per the germline V gene, CDR1 is GTSNPN and CDR2 is SVGIG (reference sequence). The CDR3 is CAWSDEGKLFF. The CDR3 DNA reads as TGTGCCTGGAGTGACGAGGGAAAACTGTTTTTT.

The CDR3: CSVGAGGQETQYF. The CDR3 bases are TGCAGCGTTGGGGCGGGGGGCCAGGAGACCCAGTACTTC. The chain recombines TRBV29-1 with TRBJ2-5; 8 bases align to TRBD2. CDR1 is SQVTM, CDR2 ANQGSEA, per germline. The CDR3 runs 13 residues. The trim removed 4 bases at V and 5 bases at J, leaving 6 bases unmatched.

J is TRBJ1-1 and V is TRBV7-6, with 8 bases fitting TRBD1. The CDR3 has 15 amino acids. Losses at the gene ends were 5 bases for V and 6 bases for J; bases not matched to a gene: 11. The germline V gene has CDR1 SGHVS and CDR2 FNYEAQ. This CDR3 reads CASSRTNRGEAEAFF. In nucleotides, the CDR3 is TGTGCCAGCAGCCGCACTAACAGGGGGGAGGCTGAAGCTTTCTTT.

V usage is TRBV7-9 and J usage is TRBJ1-4; D is ambiguous. Deletions cut 3 bases from V and 4 bases from J, with 9 bases between. CDR1 and CDR2 (germline): SEHNR, FQNEAQ (reference sequence). The CDR3 length is 14 residues. The CDR3 coding sequence is TGTGCCAGCAGCTTGGCAGCGAATAATGAAAAACTGTTTTTT. Its protein is CASSLAANNEKLFF.

The chain recombines TRBV4-2 with TRBJ2-7, with 8 bases fitting TRBD1. The germline V gene encodes CDR1 LGHNA and CDR2 YNFKEQ. V was pared by 0 bases and J by 3 bases, with 7 bases of the junction left unmatched. The CDR3 has 16 residues. CDR3 loop: CASSQDHQGAYYEQYF. The CDR3 bases are TGTGCCAGCAGCCAAGATCACCAGGGGGCTTACTACGAGCAGTACTTC.

This clone was observed many times. The chain is built from TRBV3-1 (or the pseudogene TRBV3-2) and TRBJ2-2; the D gene is possibly TRBD1 (6 bases). Germline CDR1 reads LGHDT; CDR2 reads YNNKEL (reference sequence). The germline V and J ends were trimmed by 0 bases and 4 bases, with 21 bases remaining between them. The CDR3 is 19 residues long. The CDR3 reads CASSQDPGDRRRVTGELFF. DNA for the CDR3: TGTGCCAGCAGCCAAGATCCAGGCGACAGGAGAAGGGTCACCGGGGAGCTGTTTTTT.

The chain employs TRBV30 and TRBJ1-3, with 11 bases matching TRBD1. The CDR3 loop spans 16 amino acids. CDR1 and CDR2 from the germline V gene are GTSNPN and SVGIG (reference sequence). Trimming cost V 1 base and J 0 bases; bases outside gene matches: 2. The CDR3 coding sequence is TGTGCCTGGAGTGGGGGACAGGGGGACTCTGGAAACACCATATATTTT. It translates to CAWSGGQGDSGNTIYF. The whole variable domain, filled in from reference TRBV30 and TRBJ1-3, reads SQTIHQWPATLVQPVGSPLSLECTVEGTSNPNLYWYRQAAGRGLQLLFYSVGIGQISSEVPQNLSASRPQDRQFILSSKKLLLSDSGFYLCAWSGGQGDSGNTIYFGEGSWLTVV.

This clone showed up just once. The chain combines TRBV11-2 with TRBJ2-7; D remains unclear. The V gene's germline CDR1 is SGHAT and CDR2 FQNNGV. This CDR3 has 13 residues. Trimming took 1 base from V and 7 from J, leaving 11 bases between them. CDR3 nucleotide sequence: TGTGCCAGCAGCTTAGGGTTATACGAGGAGCAGTACTTC. It translates to CASSLGLYEEQYF.

V is TRBV6-6 and J is TRBJ1-6, with 8 bases that match TRBD1. The germline V gene has CDR1 MNHNY and CDR2 SVGAGI (reference sequence). Germline trimming cut 6 bases from V and 9 bases from J; bases unmatched to any gene: 7. This CDR3 has 14 amino acids. CDR3 nucleotide sequence: TGTGCCAGCAGCCAAACAGGGGGAAGTTCACCCCTCCACTTT. It encodes CASSQTGGSSPLHF.

The chain combines TRBV18 with TRBJ1-3; D possibly corresponds to TRBD1 (6 bases). CDR3 size: 17 residues. Per germline, CDR1 KGHSH and CDR2 LQKENI. Trimming stripped 6 bases from V and 0 bases from J, with 18 bases between. In DNA, the CDR3 is TGTGCCAGCTCTCAGTATGGGGGCAGCCTCTCTGGAAACACCATATATTTT. Its protein is CASSQYGGSLSGNTIYF.

The V gene is TRBV2, the J gene TRBJ2-1, with D possibly matching TRBD1 (6 bases). Per the germline V gene, CDR1 is SNHLY and CDR2 is FYNNEI. This CDR3 region has 16 residues. The germline V and J ends were trimmed by 6 bases and 6 bases, with 21 bases remaining between them. DNA for the CDR3: TGTGCCAGCAGCCCGTTTTTGGGGGCAACGGGCAATGAGCAGTTCTTC. Encoded protein: CASSPFLGATGNEQFF.

The rearrangement joins TRBV18 to TRBJ2-2, with a possible D match to TRBD2 (6 bases). Germline CDR1 reads KGHSH; CDR2 reads LQKENI. Between the trimmed V and J ends, which lost 3 bases and 6 bases, there was a span of 14 bases. This CDR3 spans 15 amino acids. CDR3: CASSPLIGEAGELFF. CDR3 DNA: TGTGCCAGCTCACCGTTGATAGGGGAGGCCGGGGAGCTGTTTTTT. Based on the CDR3 plus reference TRBV18 and TRBJ2-2, the full variable domain is NAGVMQNPRHLVRRRGQEARLRCSPMKGHSHVYWYRQLPEEGLKFMVYLQKENIIDESGMPKERFSAEFPKEGPSILRIQQVVRGDSAAYFCASSPLIGEAGELFFGEGSRLTVL.

This chain uses TRBV5-8 with TRBJ2-1; TRBD2 is a possible D gene (6 bases). Trimming removed 2 bases at V and 2 bases at J, with 11 bases between. This CDR3 contains 15 residues. Germline loops: CDR1 SGHTS, CDR2 YDEGEE. CDR3 nucleotides: TGTGCCAGCAGCTTTCGCGCGGGGCCCTACAATGAGCAGTTCTTC. It encodes CASSFRAGPYNEQFF. The complete variable domain, with remaining parts taken from reference TRBV5-8 and TRBJ2-1, reads EAGVTQSPTHLIKTRGQQATLRCSPISGHTSVYWYQQALGLGLQFLLWYDEGEERNRGNFPPRFSGRQFPNYSSELNVNALELEDSALYLCASSFRAGPYNEQFFGPGTRLTVL.

The chain combines TRBV19 with TRBJ1-1; D is possibly TRBD1 (6 bases). Trimming stripped 7 bases from V and 4 bases from J, with 19 bases between. The germline V gene encodes CDR1 LNHDA and CDR2 SQIVND (reference sequence). This CDR3 contains 15 residues. The CDR3 DNA sequence: TGTGCCAGTAAATCAGGGGCCAGCGGCGGCACTGAAGCTTTCTTT. It specifies CASKSGASGGTEAFF.

This chain connects TRBV28 to TRBJ1-1, with D hard to call. This CDR3 is 13 amino acids long. CDR1 is MDHEN and CDR2 is SYDVKM in the germline V gene. Trimming took 5 bases from V and 0 from J, leaving 7 bases between them. The CDR3 coding sequence is TGTGCCAGCAGTCAAATCATGAACACTGAAGCTTTCTTT. As protein: CASSQIMNTEAFF.

The CDR3 region has the DNA TGCGCCAGCAGCTTGAATCCCGGCCGGCAAACAGATTCACCCCTCCACTTT. This codes for CASSLNPGRQTDSPLHF. The gene calls are TRBV5-1 and TRBJ1-6; D uncertain. Germline V gives CDR1 SGHRS, CDR2 YFSETQ. Trimming removed 1 base from V and 8 bases from J, with 19 bases in between. The CDR3 sequence is 17 residues long.

This clone was found once. V and J are TRBV7-6 and TRBJ1-1; a weak D match, TRBD1 (5 bases). CDR1 is SGHVS, CDR2 FNYEAQ, per germline. CDR3 length: 13 residues. V gave up 5 bases and J gave up 1 base, with 8 bases separating them. The CDR3 region has the DNA TGTGCCAGCAGCCGCGACAGGAACACTGAAGCTTTCTTT. Encoded protein: CASSRDRNTEAFF.

J is TRBJ1-3 and V is TRBV19; weak D call: TRBD1 (6 bases). Per the germline V gene, CDR1 is LNHDA and CDR2 is SQIVND (reference sequence). Trimming removed 6 bases at V and 0 bases at J, with 12 bases between. The CDR3 covers 15 residues. In DNA form, the CDR3 reads TGTGCCAGTAGGCGACAGGAATACTCTGGAAACACCATATATTTT. Its translation: CASRRQEYSGNTIYF.

The rearrangement uses TRBV7-6 and TRBJ2-3; TRBD2 matches at 7 bases. Germline CDR1 is SGHVS and CDR2 is FNYEAQ. CDR3 length: 16 residues. V trimming: 1 base; J trimming: 2 bases; junction bases outside the gene matches: 6. CDR3 residues: CASSLGFGGITDTQYF. Written as DNA, the CDR3 is TGTGCCAGCAGCTTAGGGTTCGGGGGGATCACAGATACGCAGTATTTT.

J is TRBJ1-2 and V is TRBV24-1, with TRBD1 identical over 7 bases. V dropped 5 bases and J dropped 2; count of bases not matched to a gene: 7. Looked up from germline, CDR1 is KGHDR and CDR2 is SFDVKD. This CDR3 comprises 15 residues. CDR3 protein: CATSGTPTGNYGYTF. The CDR3 nucleotides are TGTGCCACCAGTGGAACACCGACAGGGAACTATGGCTACACCTTC.

The sample holds one count of this clone. The DNA of the CDR3 is TGTGCCACCAGCAGAGCCACCGGGGGAACTAATGAAAAACTGTTTTTT. This encodes CATSRATGGTNEKLFF. This chain links TRBV15 with TRBJ1-4, with TRBD1 as a possible D gene (5 bases). The CDR3 extends over 16 amino acids. V was shortened by 1 base and J by 1 base, with 10 bases between the two germline ends. The V gene's germline CDR1 is LNHNV and CDR2 YYDKDF (reference sequence).

This clone was counted once. This sequence joins TRBV5-1 and TRBJ2-1, with TRBD2 matching 8 bases. Looked up from germline, CDR1 is SGHRS and CDR2 is YFSETQ. The trim removed 3 bases at V and 5 bases at J, leaving 10 bases unmatched. The CDR3 length is 16 residues. As DNA, the CDR3 is TGCGCCAGCAGCTCTAGCCCAGGGACTAGGGACAATGAGCAGTTCTTC. As protein: CASSSSPGTRDNEQFF.

The rearrangement links TRBV11-3 to TRBJ2-2; D may be TRBD1 (6 bases). Trimming pared 8 bases from V and 3 bases from J, leaving 16 bases between. Germline CDR1 SGHNT, CDR2 YENEEA. The length of the CDR3 is 15 residues. The CDR3 sequence: CASQFEGGYTGELFF. CDR3 DNA: TGTGCCAGCCAGTTCGAAGGGGGATACACCGGGGAGCTGTTTTTT.

The rearrangement joins TRBV12-3 or TRBV12-4 to TRBJ2-4, with TRBD2 matching 12 bases. The CDR3 extends over 13 amino acids. J lost 9 bases, V lost 5 bases, and 2 bases had no gene match. The CDR3 region is CASSRTSGAIQYF. The DNA for the CDR3 is TGTGCCAGCAGTCGGACTAGCGGGGCCATTCAGTACTTC.

The V gene is TRBV5-1, the J gene TRBJ2-1; 9 bases fit TRBD2. The CDR3 consists of 15 residues. Germline-derived CDR1 and CDR2 are SGHRS and YFSETQ. V was pared by 4 bases and J by 12 bases, with 14 bases of the junction left unmatched. The CDR3 region is CASSPAGTSTLGQFF. The CDR3 DNA sequence: TGCGCCAGCAGCCCAGCCGGGACTAGCACCCTAGGGCAGTTCTTC. Filled out from reference TRBV5-1 and TRBJ2-1, the complete variable domain reads KAGVTQTPRYLIKTRGQQVTLSCSPISGHRSVSWYQQTPGQGLQFLFEYFSETQRNKGNFPGRFSGRQFSNSRSEMNVSTLELGDSALYLCASSPAGTSTLGQFFGPGTRLTVL.